What follows are 29 T cell receptor beta chains derived from one specimen sequenced in a study of sequential checkpoint blockade in melanoma. Treatment: randomized to nivolumab then ipilimumab (arm A) or the reverse (arm B). Data came from immunoSEQ multiplex PCR; TCRdb stores just in-frame clones and leaves some out. The table records 15,000 to 20,000 clones, roughly four fifths of them present only once. Source: CD8+ T cells sorted from blood (inferred from file names), taken from a patient given nivolumab and ipilimumab in sequence. These receptors all stem from a human donor with melanoma.

The V gene is TRBV27, the J gene TRBJ1-2; weak D call: TRBD1 (5 bases). CDR1 MNHEY and CDR2 SMNVEV come from the germline V gene (reference sequence). This CDR3 has 15 residues. V lost 6 bases, J lost 4 bases, and 18 bases lay in between. CDR3 sequence reads: CASRRGGTLIYGYTF. CDR3 coding DNA: TGTGCCAGCAGAAGGGGCGGGACGTTGATCTATGGCTACACCTTC.

This clone was observed a handful of times. This chain connects TRBV10-2 to TRBJ2-7, with 7 bases identical to TRBD1. CDR1 is WSHSY and CDR2 is SAAADI in the germline V gene. V lost 10 bases and J lost 0; bases outside the gene matches: 6. This CDR3 is built from 13 residues. The CDR3 DNA reads as TGCGCCACCCTTAGGGACAGCTCCTACGAGCAGTACTTC. Its protein is CATLRDSSYEQYF.

The genes are TRBV6-4 and TRBJ1-2; D remains unclear. Trimming took off 0 bases at V and 8 bases at J, with 10 bases between the two ends. CDR3 length: 13 amino acids. Germline CDR1 is MRHNA and CDR2 is SNTAGT. CDR3 in DNA: TGTGCCAGCAGTGACTCGAGTGGTTGGGGCTACACCTTC. It specifies CASSDSSGWGYTF.

The CDR3 DNA sequence: TGCGCCAGCAGCCAAGTTACAGGTGAAGATACGCAGTATTTT. Its translation: CASSQVTGEDTQYF. The chain is built from TRBV4-1 and TRBJ2-3; D may be TRBD1 (5 bases). V was shortened by 1 base and J by 5 bases, with 10 bases between the two germline ends. From germline, CDR1 is MGHRA and CDR2 YSYEKL. This CDR3 has 14 residues.

The genes are TRBV4-3 and TRBJ2-3; 8 bases are a match to TRBD2. Germline CDR1 and CDR2: LGHNA and YSLEER. The V and J ends lost 3 bases and 3 bases, in that order; junction bases with no gene match: 8. CDR3 size: 16 residues. The DNA for the CDR3 is TGCGCCAGCAGCCAGCGGGAGCGGGAGTGGACAGATACGCAGTATTTT. This sequence encodes CASSQREREWTDTQYF.

The gene calls are TRBV27 and TRBJ2-7; a possible D gene is TRBD2 (5 bases). The CDR3 contains 15 residues. Germline CDR1 MNHEY, CDR2 SMNVEV (reference sequence). Trimming removed 6 bases at V and 9 bases at J, with 24 bases between. CDR3 sequence: CASSELVLGSFVQYF. CDR3 bases: TGTGCCAGCAGCGAACTAGTTTTGGGGTCTTTTGTGCAGTACTTC.

This clone has a single count. The chain carries TRBV5-1 and TRBJ2-1; no firm D call. Germline assignment: CDR1 SGHRS and CDR2 YFSETQ. The CDR3 is 13 residues long. V gave up 0 bases and J gave up 8 bases, with 9 bases separating them. CDR3 in amino acids: CASSLAPSDEQFF. The CDR3 nucleotides are TGCGCCAGCAGCTTGGCCCCGTCGGATGAGCAGTTCTTC.

The chain joins TRBV7-2 to TRBJ1-2; D ambiguous. CDR3 length equals 10 residues. Between the trimmed V and J ends, which lost 7 bases and 3 bases, there was a span of 3 bases. Germline-derived CDR1 and CDR2 are SGHTA and FQGNSA. CDR3 coding DNA: TGTGCCAGCAACTACTATGGCTACACCTTC. Its protein product is CASNYYGYTF.

In its sample, this clone was seen a few times. The chain uses TRBV7-9 and TRBJ2-1; the match to TRBD2 covers 8 bases. The V gene end was trimmed by 1 base and the J gene end by 7 bases; junction bases not matched to a gene: 9. The CDR3 has 16 amino acids. Germline V gene sequence: CDR1 SEHNR, CDR2 FQNEAQ (reference sequence). CDR3 region: CASSLVAGGPTNEQFF. As DNA, the CDR3 is TGTGCCAGCAGCTTAGTCGCGGGGGGACCTACGAATGAGCAGTTCTTC.

This clone was counted between two and nine times. The chain carries TRBV19 and TRBJ2-5; 9 nucleotides match TRBD2. The J call may be wrong; the DNA end is better matched by TRBJ2-7. The CDR3 is made up of 16 amino acids. Per germline, CDR1 LNHDA and CDR2 SQIVND (reference sequence). As DNA, the CDR3 is TGTGCCAGTAGTCCGACCTCGACTAGCGGTTACTACGAGCAGTACTTC. Translated, it gives CASSPTSTSGYYEQYF.

The V gene is TRBV7-9, the J gene TRBJ1-1; no definite D call. CDR3 size: 14 residues. The V end lost 1 base, the J end lost 1 base, and 7 bases lay between the germline ends. Looked up from germline, CDR1 is SEHNR and CDR2 is FQNEAQ (reference sequence). DNA of the CDR3: TGTGCCAGCAGCTTAGTCGGTGGGAACACTGAAGCTTTCTTT. Encoded protein: CASSLVGGNTEAFF.

On this clone itself: At one end the junction does not follow the germline gene, possibly because of a read error. This rearrangement joins TRBV27 to TRBJ2-7; TRBD1 matches at 7 bases. Germline V gene lookup returns CDR1 MNHEY and CDR2 SMNVEV (reference sequence). The CDR3 spans 14 residues. CDR3 sequence (DNA): TGTGCCAGCAGTTCAGGGGGTTACTCCTGCGAGCAGTACTTC. Residues: CASSSGGYSCEQYF.

V gene TRBV28 combines with J gene TRBJ2-4, with D maybe TRBD1 (6 bases). Trimming took off 2 bases at V and 0 bases at J, with 11 bases between the two ends. Germline V gene lookup returns CDR1 MDHEN and CDR2 SYDVKM. CDR3 size: 16 residues. In DNA, the CDR3 is TGTGCCAGCAGTTTAACCCAGGGGTCAGCCAAAAACATTCAGTACTTC. It encodes CASSLTQGSAKNIQYF.

The rearrangement uses TRBV6-1 and TRBJ2-7, with 9 bases matching TRBD1. J lost 5 bases, V lost 6 bases, and 11 bases had no gene match. The CDR3 sequence is 15 residues long. Germline V gene lookup returns CDR1 MNHNS and CDR2 SASEGT. This chain's CDR3 is CASSAPGQGWDEQYF. In DNA, the CDR3 is TGTGCCAGCAGCGCCCCGGGACAGGGTTGGGACGAGCAGTACTTC.

This clone was picked up a small number of times. V usage is TRBV27 and J usage is TRBJ2-7; 8 nucleotides agree with TRBD2. The CDR3 has 14 residues. The ends lost 6 bases at V and 3 bases at J; junction bases unmatched: 7. The germline gives CDR1 MNHEY, CDR2 SMNVEV (reference sequence). As DNA, the CDR3 is TGTGCCAGCAGGGATACCGGGACTAGCTACGAGCAGTACTTC. Translated, it gives CASRDTGTSYEQYF.

The gene calls are TRBV19 and TRBJ2-1; D is possibly TRBD2 (6 bases). The V end lost 7 bases, the J end lost 0 bases, and 25 bases lay between the germline ends. The CDR3 runs 19 residues. CDR1 is LNHDA, CDR2 SQIVND, per germline (reference sequence). CDR3 coding DNA: TGTGCCAGTAAAACTGGAATAGGGGCGGGAAGGAGCTCCTACAATGAGCAGTTCTTC. Its translation: CASKTGIGAGRSSYNEQFF.

The chain recombines TRBV19 with TRBJ2-2, with 10 bases matching TRBD1. V trimming: 6 bases; J trimming: 4 bases; junction bases outside the gene matches: 2. This CDR3 has 14 amino acids. The germline V gene encodes CDR1 LNHDA and CDR2 SQIVND (reference sequence). The CDR3 region has the DNA TGTGCCAGTAGGGACAGGGGGAGCACCGGGGAGCTGTTTTTT. Translated, it gives CASRDRGSTGELFF.

J is TRBJ1-1 and V is TRBV20-1, with 7 bases aligning to TRBD1. In germline, CDR1 is DFQATT, CDR2 SNEGSKA (reference sequence). The CDR3 is made up of 10 amino acids. The CDR3 DNA is TGCAGGTCAGGGGGCACTGAAGCTTTCTTT. Amino acid sequence: CRSGGTEAFF.

This chain links TRBV7-9 with TRBJ2-7, with 12 bases aligning to TRBD1. Germline CDR1 is SEHNR and CDR2 is FQNEAQ (reference sequence). This CDR3 is built from 19 residues. J was trimmed by 0 bases and V by 5 bases; bases with no gene match: 14. The CDR3 loop is CASSKTGTGGSLSSYEQYF. CDR3 DNA: TGTGCCAGCAGCAAGACCGGGACAGGGGGCTCCCTTAGCTCCTACGAGCAGTACTTC.

Within the sample, this clone is large. The chain is built from TRBV7-2 and TRBJ2-1; perhaps TRBD2 as D (6 bases). CDR3 length: 12 amino acids. Germline CDR1 reads SGHTA; CDR2 reads FQGNSA. Trimming pared 3 bases from V and 9 bases from J, leaving 9 bases between. The CDR3: CASSFGGPEQFF. In DNA, the CDR3 is TGTGCCAGCAGCTTCGGGGGACCTGAGCAGTTCTTC.

The chain is built from TRBV10-2 and TRBJ2-1, with 10 bases identical to TRBD2. With V trimmed by 6 bases and J by 0 bases, 5 bases remained unmatched. CDR3 size: 16 residues. Germline CDR1 and CDR2: WSHSY and SAAADI. CDR3 sequence reads: CASSFGLAASYNEQFF. CDR3 coding DNA: TGCGCCAGCAGCTTCGGACTAGCGGCCTCCTACAATGAGCAGTTCTTC.

This chain joins TRBV6-5 and TRBJ2-5, with 10 bases lining up with TRBD1. The germline V gene encodes CDR1 MNHEY and CDR2 SVGAGI. This CDR3 contains 13 residues. Losses at the gene ends were 8 bases for V and 1 base for J; bases not matched to a gene: 1. This chain's CDR3 is CASWTGGQETQYF. In nucleotides, the CDR3 is TGTGCCAGCTGGACAGGGGGCCAAGAGACCCAGTACTTC.

The V call is TRBV15, the J call TRBJ1-2; TRBD1 is a possible D gene (6 bases). The V gene lost 4 bases and the J gene lost 3 bases, with 9 bases spanning the gap. This CDR3 contains 13 residues. Germline V CDR1 and CDR2: LNHNV, YYDKDF (reference sequence). CDR3 in amino acids: CATSISGDYGYTF. The CDR3 DNA is TGTGCCACCAGCATATCAGGGGACTATGGCTACACCTTC.

The table lists this clone with a count of one. The chain recombines TRBV7-5 with TRBJ1-2; the listed D gene, TRBD1, was not tested against the DNA. TRBV7-5 counts as a pseudogene. The CDR3 extends over 15 amino acids. The CDR3 here is CARSLECNRGRGYTF. CDR3 DNA: TGTGCCAGAAGCTTAGAATGTAACAGGGGACGAGGCTACACCTTC.

Only a few counts were recorded for this clone. Here the CDR3 DNA reads TGTGCCAGCAGCCTCAGACAGGGGGTGAACACCGGGGAGCTGTTTTTT. Residues: CASSLRQGVNTGELFF. The rearrangement links TRBV7-9 to TRBJ2-2; 9 bases are a match to TRBD1. Losses at the gene ends were 5 bases for V and 1 base for J; bases not matched to a gene: 5. This CDR3 comprises 16 residues. Germline V CDR1 and CDR2: SEHNR, FQNEAQ (reference sequence).

This clone was seen a few times. This chain links TRBV7-7 with TRBJ2-5, with D tentatively TRBD2 (6 bases). Between the trimmed V and J ends, which lost 5 bases and 6 bases, there was a span of 19 bases. The length of the CDR3 is 15 residues. Germline lookup yields CDR1 SSHAT and CDR2 FNYEAQ (reference sequence). CDR3 amino acids: CASSPLAGWRKTQYF. CDR3 DNA sequence: TGTGCCAGCAGCCCCCTTGCGGGATGGCGAAAGACCCAGTACTTC.

The genes are TRBV2 and TRBJ2-1; D might be TRBD2 (6 bases). CDR1 and CDR2 (germline): SNHLY, FYNNEI. The V end lost 10 bases, the J end lost 4 bases, and 20 bases lay between the germline ends. The CDR3 runs 15 residues. CDR3 DNA: TGTGCCACCGAGGGAGGTTTTAGCGGTTACAATGAGCAGTTCTTC. Amino acid sequence: CATEGGFSGYNEQFF.

CDR3 residues: CASSGTSGTYEQYF. The CDR3 coding sequence is TGTGCCAGCAGTGGGACTAGCGGGACCTACGAGCAGTACTTC. The chain is built from TRBV27 and TRBJ2-7; the match to TRBD2 covers 13 bases. Germline trimming cut 5 bases from V and 2 bases from J; bases unmatched to any gene: 0. The CDR3 is 14 amino acids. The germline gives CDR1 MNHEY, CDR2 SMNVEV (reference sequence).

This clone was seen more than once but under ten times. The chain carries TRBV21-1 and TRBJ1-1; the table's D call, TRBD1, was not checked against the DNA. TRBV21-1 is flagged as a pseudogene. The CDR3 is 14 amino acids. The CDR3 DNA reads TGTGCCAGCAGCATAAACAGACCGAACACTGAAGCTTTCTTT. Protein product: CASSINRPNTEAFF.